This T cell receptor (beta chain) was found in a study of response to subunit inactivated influenza vaccine. TCRdb re-analysed the RT-PCR reads in MiXCR, keeping a single row per CDR3 protein. This table holds 500,000 to 550,000 distinct CDR3 sequences, roughly 25% found once. This CDR3 has 14 amino acids. Germline values: CDR1 MNHEY, CDR2 SVGEGT. Trimming shortened V by 6 bases and J by 3 bases, and 9 bases separated the two germline ends. The data also belong to a second study, concerning T cells expressing NK-cell markers. That work states: 5'RACE template switching with UMIs produced the TCR beta cDNA. The sorts in several experiments were restricted to alpha-beta TCR T cells by an anti-gamma-delta TCR antibody. Whether expanded NKG2C+ T cell clones were HCMV-specific remained unclear.

The V and J genes are TRBV6-2 or TRBV6-3 and TRBJ2-6; the D is unclear. The receptor comes from a man aged 50 or older who received an inactivated influenza vaccine. The material sequenced was CD4+ T cells sorted from PBMCs, taken about 12 days after vaccination. In DNA form, the CDR3 reads TGTGCCAGCAGCATGGGCGGTGGGGCCAACGTCCTGACTTTC. Amino acid sequence: CASSMGGGANVLTF.